One T cell receptor (beta chain) is described in this entry. Its antigen is as yet unknown. The record originates from a study of cytomegalovirus exposure and HLA in healthy donors. The study, taken as a whole, reports: The presence/absence work took it that sequencing depth was about the same across donors. Investigators reported under 200 TCR beta chains as tied to cytomegalovirus. Follow-up analysis seemed to connect common viral pathogens with several of the most significant clusters identified. Sequencing likely produced, as an artifact, a cluster of highly shared sequence variants.

The PCR used 60 Vbeta and 13 Jbeta primers. Only in-frame clones appear in the TCRdb table, and some are missing; sequencing was by immunoSEQ multiplex PCR. The sample contains 80,000 to 130,000 clones, around three quarters of which appear only once. J was trimmed by 11 bases and V by 4 bases; bases with no gene match: 7. Germline V lookup: CDR1 LNHDA, CDR2 SQIVND (reference sequence). The CDR3 runs to 12 residues. Input material: PBMCs. The clonotype comes from a female donor in good health and CMV-seropositive. V is TRBV19 and J is TRBJ1-1; 7 bases are shared with TRBD1. The CDR3 DNA reads as TGTGCCAGTAGTACTAAGACAGGGTACGCTTTCTTT. Encoded protein: CASSTKTGYAFF.